The present entry profiles one TCR beta chain with its context. No antigen is known for it. This sample was taken from a study of long-term antiretroviral therapy in people with HIV. The overall study: It was about a decade before the 2015 immediate-ART recommendation that the earliest samples were taken. General study findings and limits: HIV repertoires showed narrower CDR3 length ranges than controls. Transplant-donor-level diversity was not reached after ART, though diversity increased.

This was the immunoSEQ v3.0 assay at survey level. Here immunoSEQ multiplex PCR was the method, and the copy in TCRdb shows in-frame clones only, minus some. The sample lists 6,500 to 8,500 clones; more than 60% were seen once. The ends were cut back, 0 bases at V and 3 bases at J, with 11 bases in the middle. This CDR3 region has 15 residues. Germline V gives CDR1 MGHRA, CDR2 YSYEKL. The sequence was obtained from a man aged 40-55 years with HIV. The sample consisted of unsorted PBMCs, taken 1.1 years after starting antiretroviral therapy. The chain links TRBV4-1 to TRBJ1-1; maybe TRBD1 (6 bases). The CDR3 nucleotides read TGCGCCAGCAGCCAAGATGAGAGGGGGGACACTGAAGCTTTCTTT. Encoded protein: CASSQDERGDTEAFF.